The text below deals with one TCR beta chain. Its antigen is unknown. This PCR relied on a set of 60 Vbeta primers and 13 Jbeta primers. TCRdb's table, derived via immunoSEQ multiplex PCR, lists solely in-frame clones and lacks some. The table for this sample gives roughly 62,000 clones. Trimming took 5 bases from V and 5 from J; bases not matched to a gene: 9. The length of the CDR3 is 15 residues. CDR1 and CDR2 (germline): SGHTA, FQGTGA. The record originates from a study of cytomegalovirus exposure and HLA in healthy donors. Broader study findings: In the analysis, some V segments, TRBV6-2 and TRBV6-3 included, were excluded as indistinguishable. Some TCR beta chains (roughly 150 of them) were listed as cytomegalovirus-associated. Later work found that TCR association rates differed between HLA loci; DRB1 had the most and HLA-C the fewest.

The chain has TRBV7-3 and TRBJ2-5, with 9 nucleotides matching TRBD1. This TCR derives from a male donor in good health and CMV-seronegative. Sample: PBMCs. The CDR3 protein is CASSPTGGAGETQYF. As DNA, the CDR3 is TGTGCCAGCAGCCCTACAGGGGGCGCGGGGGAGACCCAGTACTTC.